The present TCR beta chain was sequenced within a study of T cell responses to AZD1222 COVID-19 vaccine. This CDR3 has 12 residues. The ends were cut back, 4 bases at V and 8 bases at J, with 10 bases in the middle. Germline CDR1 KGHDR, CDR2 SFDVKD. Produced via immunoSEQ multiplex PCR; TCRdb's table is partial and in-frame only. The table lists 100,000 to 120,000 clones, about nine tenths of them singletons. This rearrangement joins TRBV24-1 to TRBJ1-2; a weak D match, TRBD1 (6 bases). The receptor was isolated from an adult who received the AZD1222 COVID-19 vaccine. The input for sequencing was peripheral blood, taken 28 days after the second AZD1222 dose. The CDR3 DNA follows: TGTGCCACCAGTGAGGGGGCTGAAGGCTACACCTTC. Amino acids: CATSEGAEGYTF.